Listed below are T cell receptor beta chains from one sample, sequenced in a study of blood T cell repertoires in COVID-19. Measured with immunoSEQ multiplex PCR; TCRdb has only the in-frame clones, and not every one. Of some 300,000 clones in the sample, 70% to 90% are singletons; the top ten hold around 9.5%. Specimen: PBMCs or T cells enriched from blood (not recorded which). The receptor source for this set is a woman between 35 and 50 years old who had recovered from COVID-19. Each CDR3 is given with its conserved first and last residue. The order of the fields is J gene, D gene, clone size, V gene, CDR3 DNA, CDR3 protein. D genes are given only for firm matches. A row's size may be missing; if present it is once, few, many or a size class.

j_call: TRBJ1-2
d_call: TRBD1
clone_size: -
v_call: TRBV9
cdr3_nt: TGTGCCAGCAGCGTAAGCCCCTCCGGACAGGGCAGACACTATGGCTACACCTTC
cdr3_aa: CASSVSPSGQGRHYGYTF

j_call: TRBJ1-2
d_call: -
clone_size: -
v_call: TRBV4-2
cdr3_nt: TGTGCCAGCAGCCAAGACTCAGTTGCGTCAGGGAGCTACACCTTC
cdr3_aa: CASSQDSVASGSYTF

j_call: TRBJ2-7
d_call: TRBD1
clone_size: -
v_call: TRBV30
cdr3_nt: TGTGCCTGGAAAGGACAGGGGACCTACGAGCAGTACTTC
cdr3_aa: CAWKGQGTYEQYF

j_call: TRBJ2-1
d_call: TRBD2
clone_size: -
v_call: TRBV18
cdr3_nt: TGTGCCAGCTCCCCGGGACTAGCGGGAACCAATGAGCAGTTCTTC
cdr3_aa: CASSPGLAGTNEQFF

j_call: TRBJ2-7
d_call: TRBD2
clone_size: -
v_call: TRBV4-3
cdr3_nt: TGCGCCAGCAGCCAAGATTTAGCGGGCAGCTCCTACGAGCAGTACTTC
cdr3_aa: CASSQDLAGSSYEQYF

j_call: TRBJ2-4
d_call: -
clone_size: -
v_call: TRBV28
cdr3_nt: TGTGCCAGCAGTGCCTCCGGGACAAGTATAGCCAAAAACATTCAGTACTTC
cdr3_aa: CASSASGTSIAKNIQYF

j_call: TRBJ2-6
d_call: TRBD1
clone_size: -
v_call: TRBV4-1
cdr3_nt: TGCGCCAGCAGCCCGGGGCGACAGGGGACCAGCTCTGGGGCCAACGTCCTGACTTTC
cdr3_aa: CASSPGRQGTSSGANVLTF

j_call: TRBJ2-5
d_call: TRBD2
clone_size: -
v_call: TRBV7-3
cdr3_nt: TGTGCCAGCAGCTTAAACGGGAGGGGACTTCTGGAGACCCAGTACTTC
cdr3_aa: CASSLNGRGLLETQYF

j_call: TRBJ1-2
d_call: -
clone_size: few
v_call: TRBV28
cdr3_nt: TGTGCCAGCAGTGAATGGACCGGAGGGGGCTACACCTTC
cdr3_aa: CASSEWTGGGYTF

j_call: TRBJ2-5
d_call: -
clone_size: -
v_call: TRBV4-3
cdr3_nt: TGCGCCAGCAGCCAAGACAGGAGGGAGACCCAGTACTTC
cdr3_aa: CASSQDRRETQYF

j_call: TRBJ2-5
d_call: TRBD2
clone_size: -
v_call: TRBV5-1
cdr3_nt: TGCGCCAGCAGCTTGGGTAGCGGGGGTCCAGAGACCCAGTACTTC
cdr3_aa: CASSLGSGGPETQYF

j_call: TRBJ1-1
d_call: -
clone_size: -
v_call: TRBV19
cdr3_nt: TGTGCCAGTAGTATTGCCAGGGGCGGAACTGAAGCTTTCTTT
cdr3_aa: CASSIARGGTEAFF

j_call: TRBJ1-6
d_call: -
clone_size: -
v_call: TRBV7-2
cdr3_nt: TGTGCCAGCAGCTTTAGCATCAAGTCCGGTTCTAATTCACCCCTCCACTTT
cdr3_aa: CASSFSIKSGSNSPLHF

j_call: TRBJ1-5
d_call: TRBD1
clone_size: -
v_call: TRBV27
cdr3_nt: TGTGCCAGCGGTTTATCTCCGGGACAGGGGGCGAATCAGCCCCAGCATTTT
cdr3_aa: CASGLSPGQGANQPQHF

j_call: TRBJ2-5
d_call: TRBD1
clone_size: -
v_call: TRBV7-2
cdr3_nt: TGTGCCAGCAGCTTAGTCGGACAGGGGGCCCAAGAGACCCAGTACTTC
cdr3_aa: CASSLVGQGAQETQYF

j_call: TRBJ1-2
d_call: TRBD1
clone_size: few
v_call: TRBV5-3
cdr3_nt: TGTGCCAGAAGCTTAAACAGGGGGCGCGGCTATGGCTACACCTTC
cdr3_aa: CARSLNRGRGYGYTF

j_call: TRBJ1-2
d_call: -
clone_size: -
v_call: TRBV4-2
cdr3_nt: TGTGCCAGCAGCCAAGACCCGGGGTCGAACTATGGCTACACCTTC
cdr3_aa: CASSQDPGSNYGYTF

j_call: TRBJ2-5
d_call: TRBD2
clone_size: -
v_call: TRBV5-1
cdr3_nt: TGCGCCAGCAGCTTGGAGGGAGGGGTTGTTTCGGAGACCCAGTACTTC
cdr3_aa: CASSLEGGVVSETQYF

j_call: TRBJ1-2
d_call: -
clone_size: once
v_call: TRBV19
cdr3_nt: TGTGCCTGTACTGGACTGGGGAATTCCCCTAACTATGGCTACACCTTC
cdr3_aa: CACTGLGNSPNYGYTF

j_call: TRBJ1-1
d_call: TRBD1
clone_size: once
v_call: TRBV19
cdr3_nt: TGTGCCAGTAGTATAAACAGGGGAAACACTGAAGCTTTCTTT
cdr3_aa: CASSINRGNTEAFF

j_call: TRBJ2-2
d_call: -
clone_size: -
v_call: TRBV7-3
cdr3_nt: TGTGCCAGCAGCTCTTCGACTACCGGGGAGCTGTTTTTT
cdr3_aa: CASSSSTTGELFF

j_call: TRBJ2-7
d_call: TRBD2
clone_size: -
v_call: TRBV10-2
cdr3_nt: TGCGCCAGCGGACTAGCGGGGCCCTACGAGCAGTACTTC
cdr3_aa: CASGLAGPYEQYF

j_call: TRBJ1-3
d_call: -
clone_size: -
v_call: TRBV30
cdr3_nt: TGTGCCTGGAGGAGGGGGGGGCAGAAAAACACCATATATTTT
cdr3_aa: CAWRRGGQKNTIYF

j_call: TRBJ1-1
d_call: -
clone_size: -
v_call: TRBV27
cdr3_nt: TGTGCCAGCAGCAGGGGAGCTGAAGCTTTCTTT
cdr3_aa: CASSRGAEAFF

j_call: TRBJ1-2
d_call: -
clone_size: -
v_call: TRBV30
cdr3_nt: TGTGCCTGGACAGAGGGCTATGGCTACACCTTC
cdr3_aa: CAWTEGYGYTF

j_call: TRBJ2-3
d_call: -
clone_size: -
v_call: TRBV24-1
cdr3_nt: TGTGCCACCAGTGATTATTCCGGGGAGGATACGCAGTATTTT
cdr3_aa: CATSDYSGEDTQYF

j_call: TRBJ2-1
d_call: TRBD1
clone_size: -
v_call: TRBV28
cdr3_nt: TGTGCCAGCAGTTCGTCAGGGACAGGGGGCAATGAGCAGTTCTTC
cdr3_aa: CASSSSGTGGNEQFF

j_call: TRBJ1-1
d_call: -
clone_size: -
v_call: TRBV27
cdr3_nt: TGTGCCAGCAGTTTATTAACCGGGCCCCGAGGGACTGAAGCTTTCTTT
cdr3_aa: CASSLLTGPRGTEAFF

j_call: TRBJ2-2
d_call: -
clone_size: few
v_call: TRBV3-1/TRBV3-2
cdr3_nt: TGTGCCAGCAGCCAAGAGTCAGGGTGGAACACCGGGGAGCTGTTTTTT
cdr3_aa: CASSQESGWNTGELFF

j_call: TRBJ2-1
d_call: -
clone_size: -
v_call: TRBV6-5
cdr3_nt: TGTGCCAGCAGTTTAATCCAGGGTAATGAGCAGTTCTTC
cdr3_aa: CASSLIQGNEQFF

j_call: TRBJ1-1
d_call: TRBD1
clone_size: once
v_call: TRBV7-9
cdr3_nt: TGTGCCAGCAGCTTAGCCCCGGGACAGGTGAACACTGAAGCTTTCTTT
cdr3_aa: CASSLAPGQVNTEAFF

j_call: TRBJ2-5
d_call: TRBD2
clone_size: -
v_call: TRBV14
cdr3_nt: TGTGCCAGCAGCCAAGAAGGACGGGAGGACACCCAGTACTTC
cdr3_aa: CASSQEGREDTQYF

j_call: TRBJ2-7
d_call: -
clone_size: few
v_call: TRBV6-5
cdr3_nt: TGTGCCAGCGTCGGGTCCTCCTACGAGCAGTACTTC
cdr3_aa: CASVGSSYEQYF

j_call: TRBJ1-1
d_call: -
clone_size: -
v_call: TRBV7-8
cdr3_nt: TGTGCCAGCAGCTTGGGTTGGGAGAAAGCTTTCTTT
cdr3_aa: CASSLGWEKAFF

j_call: TRBJ2-5
d_call: TRBD2
clone_size: -
v_call: TRBV19
cdr3_nt: TGTGCCAGTAGTATCGAAACTAGCGGGAGAGGAGGGGAGACCCAGTACTTC
cdr3_aa: CASSIETSGRGGETQYF

j_call: TRBJ1-3
d_call: TRBD1
clone_size: -
v_call: TRBV7-6
cdr3_nt: TGTGCCAGCAGCTTGGACAGGCTGGGAAACACCATATATTTT
cdr3_aa: CASSLDRLGNTIYF

j_call: TRBJ1-5
d_call: TRBD1
clone_size: -
v_call: TRBV6-6
cdr3_nt: TGTGCCAGCAGTTACGGTTGGGACAGGAGCAATCAGCCCCAGCATTTT
cdr3_aa: CASSYGWDRSNQPQHF

j_call: TRBJ1-1
d_call: -
clone_size: -
v_call: TRBV11-3
cdr3_nt: TGTGCCAGCAGCTTACGGGATGGGAGGACTGAAGCTTTCTTT
cdr3_aa: CASSLRDGRTEAFF

j_call: TRBJ1-1
d_call: -
clone_size: once
v_call: TRBV11-2
cdr3_nt: TGTGCCAGCAGCTCCCACAGGCGTCTTGATGAAGCTTTCTTT
cdr3_aa: CASSSHRRLDEAFF

j_call: TRBJ2-2
d_call: TRBD2
clone_size: -
v_call: TRBV4-3
cdr3_nt: TGCGCCAGCAGCCAAGGCAGCGGGGGGCACGGCGGGGAGCTGTTTTTT
cdr3_aa: CASSQGSGGHGGELFF

j_call: TRBJ1-2
d_call: TRBD1
clone_size: few
v_call: TRBV19
cdr3_nt: TGTGCCAGTAGTAGACCCGGGACAGCCAAGGCAGAGGGCTACACCTTC
cdr3_aa: CASSRPGTAKAEGYTF